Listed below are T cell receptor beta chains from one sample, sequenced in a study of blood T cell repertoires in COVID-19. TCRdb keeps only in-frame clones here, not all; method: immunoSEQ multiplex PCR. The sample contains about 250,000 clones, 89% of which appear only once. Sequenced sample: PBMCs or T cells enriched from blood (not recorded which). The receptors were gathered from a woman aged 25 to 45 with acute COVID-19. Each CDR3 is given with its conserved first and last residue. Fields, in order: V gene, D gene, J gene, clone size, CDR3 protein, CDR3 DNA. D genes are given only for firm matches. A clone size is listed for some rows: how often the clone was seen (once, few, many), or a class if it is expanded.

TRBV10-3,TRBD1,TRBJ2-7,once,CAIRKYSQGVAYEQYF,TGTGCCATCAGGAAGTACTCACAGGGGGTTGCCTACGAGCAGTACTTC
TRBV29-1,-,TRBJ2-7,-,CSVERGYEQYF,TGCAGCGTTGAACGGGGGTACGAGCAGTACTTC
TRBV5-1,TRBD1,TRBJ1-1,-,CASSAPDRVNTEAFF,TGCGCCAGCAGCGCACCCGACAGGGTGAACACTGAAGCTTTCTTT
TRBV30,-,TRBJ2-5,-,CAWSTGGAGAQYF,TGTGCCTGGAGTACAGGGGGGGCCGGGGCCCAGTACTTC
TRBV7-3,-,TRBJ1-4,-,CASSLTGEVDEKLFF,TGTGCCAGCAGCTTAACAGGCGAGGTTGATGAAAAACTGTTTTTT
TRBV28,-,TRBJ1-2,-,CASSLPGLNYGYTF,TGTGCCAGCAGTTTACCAGGACTGAACTATGGCTACACCTTC
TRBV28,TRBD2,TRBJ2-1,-,CASSREGNNEQFF,TGTGCCAGCAGTCGGGAGGGGAACAATGAGCAGTTCTTC
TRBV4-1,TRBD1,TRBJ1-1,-,CASSQAGGANTEAFF,TGCGCCAGCAGCCAAGCAGGGGGCGCGAACACTGAAGCTTTCTTT
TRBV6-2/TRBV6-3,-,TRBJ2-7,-,CASIPLGGKKNGEQYF,TGTGCCAGCATCCCCCTAGGGGGAAAGAAAAACGGCGAGCAGTACTTC
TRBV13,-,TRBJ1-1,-,CASSLSHLSGGMNTEAFF,TGTGCCAGCAGCTTAAGTCACCTGTCGGGGGGTATGAACACTGAAGCTTTCTTT
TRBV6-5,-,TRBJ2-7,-,CASSPGFLEQYF,TGTGCCAGCAGCCCCGGGTTCCTCGAGCAGTACTTC
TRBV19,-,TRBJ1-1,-,CASSMATGNTEAFF,TGTGCCAGTAGTATGGCGACGGGGAACACTGAAGCTTTCTTT
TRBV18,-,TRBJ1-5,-,CASSRGGGDQPQHF,TGTGCCAGCTCACGCGGGGGTGGGGATCAGCCCCAGCATTTT
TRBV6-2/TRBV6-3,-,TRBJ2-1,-,CASSYGAPSSYNEQFF,TGTGCCAGCAGTTACGGGGCGCCGAGCTCCTACAATGAGCAGTTCTTC
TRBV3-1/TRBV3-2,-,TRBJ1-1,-,CASSQHGRVNTEAFF,TGTGCCAGCAGCCAACATGGGCGTGTGAACACTGAAGCTTTCTTT
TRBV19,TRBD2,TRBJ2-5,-,CASSFGLAGAGETQYF,TGTGCCAGTAGTTTCGGACTAGCGGGGGCAGGGGAGACCCAGTACTTC
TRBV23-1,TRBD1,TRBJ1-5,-,CASSQPGQNQPQHF,TGCGCCAGCAGTCAACCGGGACAGAATCAGCCCCAGCATTTT
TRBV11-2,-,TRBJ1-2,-,CASSLDFRGYTF,TGTGCCAGCAGCTTAGACTTTCGTGGCTACACCTTC
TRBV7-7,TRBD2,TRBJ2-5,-,CASSHSGVKEETQYF,TGTGCCAGCAGCCATAGCGGGGTTAAAGAAGAGACCCAGTACTTC
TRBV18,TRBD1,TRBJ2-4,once,CASSPGTGLAKNIQYF,TGTGCCAGCTCACCAGGGACAGGTCTAGCCAAAAACATTCAGTACTTC
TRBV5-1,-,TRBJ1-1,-,CASSLSGRNTEAFF,TGCGCCAGCAGCTTGTCAGGGCGGAACACTGAAGCTTTCTTT
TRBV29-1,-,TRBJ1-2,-,CSDRDAQGLWGYTF,TGCAGCGACCGTGACGCCCAGGGGCTCTGGGGCTACACCTTC
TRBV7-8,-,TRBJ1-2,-,CASSLGGQGYGYTF,TGTGCCAGCAGCTTAGGGGGGCAGGGCTATGGCTACACCTTC